This entry is about one TCR beta chain. TCRdb independently ran MiXCR on the PCR reads; one entry per CDR3 protein. The data show 10,000 or so distinct CDR3 sequences, about 55% seen once. This sample is drawn from a study of tumor-infiltrating lymphocytes in oesophageal squamous cell carcinoma. The sequence was obtained from a male donor with esophageal squamous cell carcinoma. Input material: esophageal tumor tissue.

In DNA, the CDR3 is TGTGCCAGCAGGAGGACTAGCGGGAGGAGCACAGATACGCAGTATTTT. Protein sequence: CASRRTSGRSTDTQYF. The chain recombines TRBV6-8 with TRBJ2-3; 14 bases are a match to TRBD2. Germline assignment: CDR1 MNHGY and CDR2 SAAAGT. V lost 6 bases and J lost 0; bases outside the gene matches: 2. This CDR3 spans 16 amino acids.